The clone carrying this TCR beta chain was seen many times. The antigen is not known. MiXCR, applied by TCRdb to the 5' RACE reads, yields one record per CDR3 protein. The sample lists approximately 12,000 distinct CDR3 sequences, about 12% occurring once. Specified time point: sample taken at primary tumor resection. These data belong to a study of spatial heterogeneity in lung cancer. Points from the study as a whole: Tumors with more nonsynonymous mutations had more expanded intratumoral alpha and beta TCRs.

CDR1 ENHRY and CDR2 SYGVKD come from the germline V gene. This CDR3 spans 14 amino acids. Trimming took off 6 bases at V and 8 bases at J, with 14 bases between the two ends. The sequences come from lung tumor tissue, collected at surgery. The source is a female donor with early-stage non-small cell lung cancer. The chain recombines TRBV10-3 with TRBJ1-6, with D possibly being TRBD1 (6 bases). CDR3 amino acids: CAISVQGGDSPLHF. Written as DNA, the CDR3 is TGTGCCATCAGCGTACAGGGAGGGGATTCACCCCTCCACTTT.